This section outlines one T cell receptor (beta chain) sequence together with its context. The data are from a study of T cell changes during pregnancy in multiple sclerosis. Sequencing was performed with immunoSEQ multiplex PCR; in TCRdb, only in-frame clones are kept and a portion is missing. The sample holds approximately 69,000 clones, about 91% seen once. CDR1 and CDR2 (germline): SEHNR, FQNEAQ (reference sequence). The junction had 6 bases not matched to a gene; V was cut back by 1 base and J by 5 bases. This CDR3 has 15 amino acids. The chain couples TRBV7-9 to TRBJ1-1, with 8 bases matching TRBD1. The receptor was isolated from a female donor in good health, enrolled as a control in a pregnancy study. Sample: CD4+ T cells from peripheral blood mononuclear cells, taken in the third trimester of pregnancy. DNA of the CDR3: TGTGCCAGCAGCTTAGTGACAGGGGATTGGACTGAAGCTTTCTTT. Protein: CASSLVTGDWTEAFF. The whole variable domain, remainder taken from reference TRBV7-9 and TRBJ1-1, is DTGVSQNPRHKITKRGQNVTFRCDPISEHNRLYWYRQTLGQGPEFLTYFQNEAQLEKSRLLSDRFSAERPKGSFSTLEIQRTEQGDSAMYLCASSLVTGDWTEAFFGQGTRLTVV.